These 26 T cell receptor beta chains were all obtained from the same sample, sequenced in a study of response to subunit inactivated influenza vaccine. From the RT-PCR reads, TCRdb called clonotypes with MiXCR, one entry per CDR3 protein. Of approximately 520,000 distinct CDR3 sequences in the sample, about 15% were seen once. The sample was CD4+ T cells sorted from PBMCs, taken less than 30 months after vaccination. These receptors all stem from a man aged 50-75 years who received an inactivated influenza vaccine.

The chain joins TRBV28 to TRBJ2-5; 10 bases are a match to TRBD2. From germline, CDR1 is MDHEN and CDR2 SYDVKM. J lost 5 bases, V lost 5 bases, and 5 bases had no gene match. The CDR3 contains 14 residues. The CDR3 DNA sequence: TGTGCCAGCAGTCAGGGACTAGCGATGGAGACCCAGTACTTC. As protein: CASSQGLAMETQYF.

There are a few counts of this clonotype. This chain connects TRBV20-1 to TRBJ2-1; D is possibly TRBD1 (7 bases). Germline V gene data show CDR1 as DFQATT and CDR2 as SNEGSKA (reference sequence). There are 13 residues in the CDR3. Trimming removed 1 base at V and 13 bases at J, with 17 bases between. The CDR3 reads CSARGGDSRTQFF. The CDR3 region has the DNA TGCAGTGCTAGAGGGGGGGACAGCCGAACTCAGTTCTTC.

This clonotype was detected only a few times. This chain joins TRBV12-3 or TRBV12-4 and TRBJ1-4; D is ambiguous. This CDR3 is 12 amino acids long. Trimming took 4 bases from V and 7 from J, leaving 7 bases between them. The DNA of the CDR3 is TGTGCCAGCAGTTGGGAGGGTGAAAAACTGTTTTTT. It codes for CASSWEGEKLFF.

The chain has TRBV10-3 and TRBJ2-5; 11 nucleotides line up with TRBD1. CDR1 and CDR2 from the germline V gene are ENHRY and SYGVKD. CDR3 length: 15 amino acids. The trim removed 10 bases at V and 5 bases at J, leaving 12 bases unmatched. CDR3 protein: CATGKDRGLRETQYF. In DNA form, the CDR3 reads TGTGCCACTGGCAAGGACAGGGGGCTCCGGGAGACCCAGTACTTC.

The chain recombines TRBV20-1 with TRBJ2-5; 12 nucleotides agree with TRBD2. V shed 2 bases, J shed 7 bases, and the junction held 11 bases outside the gene matches. Germline V CDR1 and CDR2: DFQATT, SNEGSKA (reference sequence). The CDR3 is made up of 16 amino acids. CDR3 sequence reads: CSARSMLAGGTGTQYF. CDR3 bases: TGCAGTGCTAGATCAATGCTAGCGGGGGGGACAGGGACCCAGTACTTC.

This clonotype was counted a few times. This rearrangement joins TRBV29-1 to TRBJ1-1, with 12 bases matching TRBD1. V was clipped by 7 bases and J by 10 bases; unmatched bases: 7. The CDR3 covers 12 residues. Germline loops: CDR1 SQVTM, CDR2 ANQGSEA. The CDR3 bases are TGCAGCGGAAGGGGACAGGGGGCTGGAGCTTTCTTT. Amino acid sequence: CSGRGQGAGAFF.

This clonotype appeared a few times. The chain employs TRBV21-1 and TRBJ1-5. TRBV21-1 is given as a pseudogene. There are 13 residues in the CDR3. This CDR3 is CASSNGHNQPQHF. The CDR3 DNA reads TGTGCCAGCAGCAATGGTCACAATCAGCCCCAGCATTTT.

This chain links TRBV5-1 with TRBJ2-1, with 7 bases matching TRBD2. The germline CDR1 and CDR2 sequences are SGHRS and YFSETQ. The CDR3 runs 14 residues. V lost 0 bases and J lost 9; bases outside the gene matches: 6. The CDR3 bases are TGCGCCAGCAGCTTGGCGGGGAGGGCGAGTGAGCAGTTCTTC. This encodes CASSLAGRASEQFF.

The chain joins TRBV10-3 to TRBJ2-2; no clear D gene. Looked up from germline, CDR1 is ENHRY and CDR2 is SYGVKD. The V end lost 6 bases, the J end lost 0 bases, and 8 bases lay between the germline ends. The CDR3 is 14 residues long. CDR3 sequence reads: CAIRDSANTGELFF. DNA of the CDR3: TGTGCCATCAGGGATTCCGCGAACACCGGGGAGCTGTTTTTT.

This clonotype came up a few times. The chain uses TRBV6-2 or TRBV6-3 and TRBJ1-2; D is ambiguous. Looked up from germline, CDR1 is MNHEY and CDR2 is SVGEGT. V dropped 6 bases and J dropped 4 bases, with 9 bases sitting between them. This CDR3 contains 12 residues. The CDR3 loop reads CASRGDTYGYTF. CDR3 DNA: TGTGCCAGCAGGGGCGACACCTATGGCTACACCTTC.

V usage is TRBV4-2 and J usage is TRBJ2-7; no clear D gene. Germline V gene lookup returns CDR1 LGHNA and CDR2 YNFKEQ. This CDR3 has 15 amino acids. Trimming left V 0 bases short and J 0 bases short, with 9 bases between. The CDR3 DNA is TGTGCCAGCAGCCAAGATGGCCCGAGCTCCTACGAGCAGTACTTC. It yields the protein CASSQDGPSSYEQYF.

V and J are TRBV29-1 and TRBJ2-7; 10 bases line up with TRBD2. Germline-derived CDR1 and CDR2 are SQVTM and ANQGSEA. V trimming: 1 base; J trimming: 2 bases; junction bases outside the gene matches: 8. The length of the CDR3 is 16 residues. The CDR3 loop is CSVEGRGLAHTYEQYF. In DNA form, the CDR3 reads TGCAGCGTTGAAGGACGGGGACTAGCGCATACCTACGAGCAGTACTTC.

The V and J genes are TRBV6-5 and TRBJ1-4; D ambiguous. The CDR3 runs to 13 residues. CDR1 is MNHEY and CDR2 is SVGAGI in the germline V gene. V gave up 3 bases and J gave up 5 bases, with 7 bases separating them. CDR3 bases: TGTGCCAGCAGTTATGGGCCCAATGAAAAACTGTTTTTT. It is translated as CASSYGPNEKLFF.

The rearrangement links TRBV11-2 to TRBJ2-7; TRBD2 matches at 15 bases. Germline loops: CDR1 SGHAT, CDR2 FQNNGV. The V segment lost 1 base and the J segment 5 bases; nucleotides outside the gene matches: 9. CDR3 length: 18 amino acids. CDR3 nucleotides: TGTGCCAGCAGCTTAGGCGGGACTAGCGGGAGGCCCAGGGACGAGCAGTACTTC. Translated: CASSLGGTSGRPRDEQYF. The entire variable domain, with the rest obtained from reference TRBV11-2 and TRBJ2-7, is as follows: EAGVAQSPRYKIIEKRQSVAFWCNPISGHATLYWYQQILGQGPKLLIQFQNNGVVDDSQLPKDRFSAERLKGVDSTLKIQPAKLEDSAVYLCASSLGGTSGRPRDEQYFGPGTRLTVT.

This clonotype was seen more than once but under ten times. J is TRBJ1-1 and V is TRBV7-2; 7 nucleotides match TRBD1. CDR3 size: 16 residues. Germline CDR1 and CDR2: SGHTA and FQGNSA. J lost 5 bases, V lost 5 bases, and 14 bases had no gene match. CDR3 nucleotide sequence: TGTGCCAGCAGCCATACCGGAGGGGGCGGGAATACTGAAGCTTTCTTT. The encoded protein is CASSHTGGGGNTEAFF.

This clonotype was picked up a small number of times. The V gene is TRBV29-1, the J gene TRBJ2-2, with 13 bases identical to TRBD2. Germline-derived CDR1 and CDR2 are SQVTM and ANQGSEA. This CDR3 is built from 16 residues. J was trimmed by 4 bases and V by 7 bases; bases with no gene match: 9. The CDR3 is CSGSGLAGEGTGELFF. The CDR3 DNA follows: TGCAGCGGCTCCGGACTAGCGGGAGAGGGCACCGGGGAGCTGTTTTTT.

This chain connects TRBV9 to TRBJ2-1; TRBD2 matches at 15 bases. Germline V gives CDR1 SGDLS, CDR2 YYNGEE. This CDR3 is 20 amino acids long. The trim removed 5 bases at V and 0 bases at J, leaving 12 bases unmatched. The CDR3 DNA reads TGTGCCAGCAGTAAGTCTGATGGGACTAGCGGGAGGCCCTCCTACAATGAGCAGTTCTTC. It translates to CASSKSDGTSGRPSYNEQFF.

This clonotype was seen at least ten times. The J gene is TRBJ2-1, the V gene TRBV10-3; 14 bases line up with TRBD2. This CDR3 is 16 amino acids long. After removal of 5 bases from V and 2 bases from J, the junction contained 2 bases not matched to a gene. CDR1 is ENHRY, CDR2 SYGVKD, per germline. This chain's CDR3 is CAISSTSGRAYNEQFF. CDR3 nucleotides: TGTGCCATCAGTTCGACTAGCGGGAGGGCCTACAATGAGCAGTTCTTC.

The rearrangement joins TRBV9 to TRBJ1-1, with TRBD1 as a possible D gene (6 bases). The CDR3 totals 15 residues. V lost 3 bases to trimming and J lost 4 bases, with 16 bases between them. The germline CDR1 and CDR2 sequences are SGDLS and YYNGEE. CDR3 sequence (DNA): TGTGCCAGCAGCGCGGGGGGGGGCCGGAGCACTGAAGCTTTCTTT. Protein: CASSAGGGRSTEAFF.

J is TRBJ2-7 and V is TRBV20-1, with 11 bases fitting TRBD2. The CDR3 length is 16 residues. J lost 6 bases, V lost 6 bases, and 16 bases had no gene match. Germline CDR1 DFQATT, CDR2 SNEGSKA (reference sequence). The CDR3 bases are TGCAGTGCGGCCGGGACTAGCGGTGGAAGGATCGCCGAGCAGTACTTC. Residues: CSAAGTSGGRIAEQYF.

This sequence joins TRBV5-1 and TRBJ2-7; TRBD1 or TRBD2 may be the D gene (5 bases each). CDR1 and CDR2 (germline): SGHRS, YFSETQ. Trimming removed 4 bases from V and 2 bases from J, with 16 bases in between. The CDR3 covers 15 residues. The CDR3 coding sequence is TGCGCCAGCAGCCCCGGGACGGGGTATGCCTACGAGCAGTACTTC. It yields the protein CASSPGTGYAYEQYF.

This clonotype was counted many times. The chain employs TRBV12-3 or TRBV12-4 and TRBJ1-1, with D tentatively TRBD1 (6 bases). V gave up 3 bases and J gave up 1 base, with 9 bases separating them. The CDR3 runs to 14 residues. Here the CDR3 DNA reads TGTGCCAGCAGTTTGAGACAGGCGAACACTGAAGCTTTCTTT. It codes for CASSLRQANTEAFF.

The chain has TRBV12-3 or TRBV12-4 and TRBJ1-2; TRBD1 is a possible D gene (6 bases). The V end lost 2 bases, the J end lost 8 bases, and 12 bases lay between the germline ends. The CDR3 sequence is 13 residues long. The CDR3 loop reads CASSLSGAQGYTF. The CDR3 coding sequence is TGTGCCAGCAGTTTATCAGGGGCGCAAGGCTACACCTTC.

The V call is TRBV12-3 or TRBV12-4, the J call TRBJ2-7, with TRBD1 matching 8 bases. J was trimmed by 7 bases and V by 3 bases; bases with no gene match: 8. The CDR3 runs to 14 residues. CDR3 nucleotide sequence: TGTGCCAGCAGTTTGGGACAGGACATCGGGGAGCAGTACTTC. Its translation is CASSLGQDIGEQYF.

The CDR3 coding sequence is TGTGCCAGCAGCTTGGACAGGGTGGGGCAGCCCCAGCATTTT. This encodes CASSLDRVGQPQHF. This rearrangement joins TRBV7-2 to TRBJ1-5, with 8 bases aligning to TRBD1. CDR1 and CDR2 from the germline V gene are SGHTA and FQGNSA. V shed 3 bases, J shed 7 bases, and the junction held 5 bases outside the gene matches. This CDR3 contains 14 residues.

The V call is TRBV24-1, the J call TRBJ2-5; D may be TRBD1 (5 bases). Trimming cost V 2 bases and J 7 bases, with 13 bases left between them. There are 14 residues in the CDR3. CDR1 and CDR2 (germline): KGHDR, SFDVKD. The CDR3 spells CATSDSTGFGTQYF. CDR3 nucleotide sequence: TGTGCCACCAGTGATTCCACAGGTTTTGGGACCCAGTACTTC.